A single sample gave rise to the 32 T cell receptor beta chains below, sequenced in a study of regulatory T cells in long-lasting Graves disease. Time point reported: newly diagnosed GD, antithyroid drugs for less than 3 months. Generation of the TCR library employed RNA extracted from PBMCs. CDR3-region Arm-PCR and iRepertoire HTBI primers produced the TCR beta libraries. A single record per CDR3 protein comes from TCRdb applying MiXCR to the multiplex PCR reads. This table has around 240,000 distinct CDR3 sequences, roughly 18% appearing once. The sample was also linked to a second study, of T cells in Graves' hyperthyroidism and ophthalmopathy.

The material sequenced was peripheral blood mononuclear cells (PBMCs), taken at new diagnosis, from a patient treated with antithyroid drugs. The receptors derive from a woman aged 25 to 39 with Graves disease.

This clonotype has ten or more counts. This rearrangement joins TRBV4-1 to TRBJ2-5; 11 positions agree with TRBD2. CDR1 MGHRA and CDR2 YSYEKL come from the germline V gene. Trimming removed 4 bases from V and 2 bases from J; junction bases left unmatched: 9. CDR3 size: 17 residues. The CDR3 reads CASSRTGLADTQETQYF. As DNA, the CDR3 is TGCGCCAGCAGCCGAACGGGACTAGCGGATACACAAGAGACCCAGTACTTC.

This clonotype has at least ten counts. V usage is TRBV7-2 and J usage is TRBJ1-1; TRBD1 aligns across 7 bases. CDR3 length: 14 residues. V lost 5 bases and J lost 3; bases outside the gene matches: 6. The germline V gene has CDR1 SGHTA and CDR2 FQGNSA. The CDR3 coding sequence is TGTGCCAGCAGCCTACAGGGGAGGGACACTGAAGCTTTCTTT. It codes for CASSLQGRDTEAFF.

This clonotype was picked up many times. The chain couples TRBV20-1 to TRBJ2-2, with D possibly being TRBD1 (5 bases). Trimming pared 6 bases from V and 8 bases from J, leaving 13 bases between. The CDR3 is 12 residues long. CDR1 and CDR2 (germline): DFQATT, SNEGSKA (reference sequence). The CDR3 DNA reads as TGCAGTGCCCCCTTTGGGGCAGGGGAGCTGTTTTTT. This codes for CSAPFGAGELFF.

This clonotype has a count of ten or more. The chain links TRBV3-1 to TRBJ2-2; D uncertain. V lost 0 bases to trimming and J lost 1 base, with 9 bases between them. This CDR3 spans 16 amino acids. Germline assignment: CDR1 LGHDT and CDR2 YNNKEL (reference sequence). This CDR3 reads CASSQDDGRNTGELFF. The DNA of the CDR3 is TGTGCCAGCAGCCAAGATGATGGCAGGAACACCGGGGAGCTGTTTTTT.

This clonotype appeared many times. This sequence joins TRBV9 and TRBJ1-1, with a weak D call TRBD1 (5 bases). Germline V gives CDR1 SGDLS, CDR2 YYNGEE. V was trimmed by 0 bases and J by 4 bases, leaving 13 bases between them. The CDR3 consists of 15 residues. The DNA for the CDR3 is TGTGCCAGCAGCGTAGCTGAGGGGATGGGCACTGAAGCTTTCTTT. It is translated as CASSVAEGMGTEAFF.

This clonotype was seen at least ten times. The chain links TRBV5-1 to TRBJ1-2, with D hard to call. The CDR3 runs to 11 residues. Between the trimmed V and J ends, which lost 3 bases and 6 bases, there was a span of 6 bases. The germline CDR1 and CDR2 sequences are SGHRS and YFSETQ. The CDR3 DNA sequence: TGCGCCAGCAGCTCAAACGATGGCTACACCTTC. Amino acids: CASSSNDGYTF.

This clonotype has ten or more counts. The rearrangement uses TRBV6-2 or TRBV6-3 and TRBJ2-4, with unresolved D. CDR1 and CDR2 from the germline V gene are MNHEY and SVGEGT. This CDR3 is 15 amino acids long. V was pared by 3 bases and J by 0 bases, with 9 bases between. This CDR3 is CASSYGEVAKNIQYF. The CDR3 DNA is TGTGCCAGCAGTTATGGAGAAGTAGCCAAAAACATTCAGTACTTC.

Many counts were recorded for this clonotype. CDR3 in DNA: TGTGCCAGCAGCTACAGCGGGGGGCGATACAATGAGCAGTTCTTC. This gives the protein CASSYSGGRYNEQFF. J is TRBJ2-1 and V is TRBV11-2; 9 bases fit TRBD2. The J segment lost 4 bases and the V segment lost 4 bases, leaving 5 bases of the junction unmatched. The CDR3 loop spans 15 amino acids. CDR1 and CDR2 from the germline V gene are SGHAT and FQNNGV.

This clonotype was seen ten or more times. V and J are TRBV19 and TRBJ1-5; D remains unclear. The CDR3 extends over 15 amino acids. Deletions cut 7 bases from V and 0 bases from J, with 13 bases between. Germline V gene data show CDR1 as LNHDA and CDR2 as SQIVND (reference sequence). The CDR3 loop is CASTSVWYSNQPQHF. The CDR3 coding sequence is TGTGCCAGTACTTCAGTGTGGTATAGCAATCAGCCCCAGCATTTT.

This chain joins TRBV4-2 and TRBJ2-7; 7 nucleotides line up with TRBD1. CDR3 length: 15 residues. Per the germline V gene, CDR1 is LGHNA and CDR2 is YNFKEQ. V dropped 5 bases and J dropped 2; count of bases not matched to a gene: 9. The CDR3 is CASSSLGTETYEQYF. The CDR3 coding sequence is TGTGCCAGCAGCTCCCTAGGGACAGAGACCTACGAGCAGTACTTC.

This clonotype was detected a few times. The junction shows a germline mismatch at one end, possibly a read error. The chain combines TRBV3-1 with TRBJ1-2; no firm D call. The CDR3 is 17 amino acids. Germline V lookup: CDR1 LGHDT, CDR2 YNNKEL (reference sequence). CDR3 bases: TGTGCCAGCGGCCAAGCCGTCTGGGTCGGAGCTAACTATGGCTACACCTTC. Protein sequence: CASGQAVWVGANYGYTF.

The chain joins TRBV12-5 to TRBJ1-2; tentatively, D is TRBD1 (5 bases). The CDR3 sequence is 15 residues long. The ends were cut back, 1 base at V and 7 bases at J, with 16 bases in the middle. CDR1 and CDR2 from the germline V gene are LGHNT and FRNRAP. In DNA form, the CDR3 reads TGTGCTAGTGGTTTGGCTATAGGGGCTTCGACTGGCTACACCTTC. Its protein product is CASGLAIGASTGYTF.

This clonotype was seen repeatedly, ten times or more. J is TRBJ1-2 and V is TRBV20-1; 8 bases are a match to TRBD1. CDR3 length: 13 amino acids. Germline CDR1 and CDR2: DFQATT and SNEGSKA (reference sequence). Trimming cost V 5 bases and J 7 bases; bases outside gene matches: 9. CDR3 in DNA: TGCAGTGCTGATAGGGACAGGAAGGGTGGCTACACCTTC. Translated: CSADRDRKGGYTF.

Details on this clonotype: One base separates it from a far larger clone, so it is likely a read error. The V and J genes are TRBV27 and TRBJ2-1; D is tentatively TRBD1 or TRBD2 (5 bases each). Trimming stripped 2 bases from V and 10 bases from J, with 18 bases between. Germline-derived CDR1 and CDR2 are MNHEY and SMNVEV (reference sequence). The CDR3 length is 15 residues. The CDR3: CASSLGGTLDYEQFF. The CDR3 region has the DNA TGTGCCAGCAGTTTAGGTGGGACCCTCGATTACGAGCAGTTCTTC.

This clonotype was counted at least ten times. The V and J genes are TRBV7-2 and TRBJ1-5; D gene unclear. Trimming took 3 bases from V and 0 from J, leaving 3 bases between them. CDR3 length equals 13 residues. CDR1 is SGHTA and CDR2 is FQGNSA in the germline V gene. The CDR3 region has the DNA TGTGCCAGCAGCTTGAATAGCAATCAGCCCCAGCATTTT. It specifies CASSLNSNQPQHF. Using reference TRBV7-2 and TRBJ1-5 for the parts outside the CDR3, the full variable domain is GAGVSQSPSNKVTEKGKDVELRCDPISGHTALYWYRQSLGQGLEFLIYFQGNSAPDKSGLPSDRFSAERTGGSVSTLTIQRTQQEDSAVYLCASSLNSNQPQHFGDGTRLSIL.

This clonotype was seen ten or more times. This chain uses TRBV12-5 with TRBJ2-5; the match to TRBD2 covers 12 bases. In germline, CDR1 is LGHNT, CDR2 FRNRAP. The CDR3 sequence is 17 residues long. V gave up 0 bases and J gave up 5 bases; unmatched junction bases: 7. The CDR3 spells CASGLVGLAGTGETQYF. CDR3 DNA: TGTGCTAGTGGTTTGGTCGGACTAGCGGGAACGGGGGAGACCCAGTACTTC.

The gene calls are TRBV4-1 and TRBJ2-2; the D gene could be TRBD1 or TRBD2 (5 bases each). With 3 bases removed from V and 7 bases from J, the gap between germline ends came to 18 bases. The CDR3 consists of 16 residues. CDR1 is MGHRA and CDR2 is YSYEKL in the germline V gene. The CDR3 is CASSQRDAGLNGELFF. The CDR3 nucleotides are TGCGCCAGCAGCCAGAGGGATGCAGGGTTGAACGGGGAGCTGTTTTTT.

Many counts were recorded for this clonotype. The genes are TRBV20-1 and TRBJ2-7; D might be TRBD2 (6 bases). Germline V gene data show CDR1 as DFQATT and CDR2 as SNEGSKA (reference sequence). Trimming stripped 0 bases from V and 2 bases from J, with 17 bases between. This CDR3 comprises 16 residues. In DNA, the CDR3 is TGCAGTGCTAGAGATCTGGAACGGGGAGGCACCTACGAGCAGTACTTC. This encodes CSARDLERGGTYEQYF.

The table lists this clonotype with many counts. This chain joins TRBV12-3 or TRBV12-4 and TRBJ1-2, with D hard to call. Trimming took 6 bases from V and 6 from J, leaving 20 bases between them. The CDR3 has 15 amino acids. The CDR3 sequence: CASRNQPGVSDGYTF. The CDR3 DNA follows: TGTGCCAGCAGGAATCAACCAGGTGTGAGTGATGGCTACACCTTC.

This clonotype was seen ten or more times. The rearrangement links TRBV5-1 to TRBJ2-7, with D maybe TRBD1 (6 bases). Trimming stripped 4 bases from V and 2 bases from J, with 10 bases between. The CDR3 contains 13 residues. In germline, CDR1 is SGHRS, CDR2 YFSETQ. CDR3 loop: CASSGDTAYEQYF. The CDR3 nucleotides are TGCGCCAGCAGCGGGGACACTGCCTACGAGCAGTACTTC.

This clonotype was counted a few times. As the CDR3 is not closed by the conserved phenylalanine or tryptophan, this likely results from a read error. The chain links TRBV27 to TRBJ1-6, with 7 nucleotides matching TRBD1. The germline V gene has CDR1 MNHEY and CDR2 SMNVEV (reference sequence). V trimming: 5 bases; J trimming: 8 bases; junction bases outside the gene matches: 9. The CDR3 is made up of 15 amino acids. The CDR3 nucleotides read TGTGCCAGCAGTATCTACAGGGGTTCACATTCACCCCTCCACCTT. Residues: CASSIYRGSHSPLHL.

This clonotype has ten or more counts. The V and J genes are TRBV20-1 and TRBJ1-4; D call uncertain. Trimming stripped 0 bases from V and 4 bases from J, with 12 bases between. The CDR3 is made up of 15 amino acids. Germline CDR1 reads DFQATT; CDR2 reads SNEGSKA (reference sequence). For the CDR3, the DNA is TGCAGTGCTAGAGATCCCGGCCCTGGTAATGAAAAACTGTTTTTT. It is translated as CSARDPGPGNEKLFF.

The rearrangement uses TRBV7-3 and TRBJ1-5; TRBD1 agrees at 7 bases. From germline, CDR1 is SGHTA and CDR2 FQGTGA. The V and J ends lost 1 base and 0 bases, in that order; junction bases with no gene match: 15. This CDR3 region has 20 residues. The CDR3 sequence: CASSLKEGQPAFYSNQPQHF. In DNA form, the CDR3 reads TGTGCCAGCAGCTTAAAGGAGGGACAGCCGGCCTTTTATAGCAATCAGCCCCAGCATTTT.

The sample holds many counts of this clonotype. This chain joins TRBV20-1 and TRBJ1-1, with TRBD1 matching 10 bases. CDR3 size: 13 residues. Germline assignment: CDR1 DFQATT and CDR2 SNEGSKA (reference sequence). DNA for the CDR3: TGCGGGGGACAGGGGCACGTTGGAACTGAAGCTTTCTTT. Translating it yields CGGQGHVGTEAFF.

This clonotype was seen many times. The chain joins TRBV11-2 to TRBJ2-7, with 7 bases identical to TRBD2. V shed 3 bases and J 5 bases; nucleotides not matched to a gene: 4. CDR3 length equals 13 residues. Germline CDR1 reads SGHAT; CDR2 reads FQNNGV. DNA of the CDR3: TGTGCCAGCAGCTTTGGGGGGGAGGACGAGCAGTACTTC. It translates to CASSFGGEDEQYF.

In regard to this clonotype: No conserved phenylalanine or tryptophan is present at the end of the CDR3, so a read error is the likely explanation. The gene calls are TRBV9 and TRBJ1-1; tentative D call: TRBD1 (6 bases). The V end lost 4 bases, the J end lost 1 base, and 11 bases lay between the germline ends. Germline-derived CDR1 and CDR2 are SGDLS and YYNGEE. The CDR3 is 14 amino acids. The CDR3 DNA reads TGTGCCAGCAGCCTGGGACACTCGAACACTGAAGCTTTCTTG. This translates into CASSLGHSNTEAFL.

This chain connects TRBV7-2 to TRBJ2-7, with 7 positions matching TRBD2. V dropped 6 bases and J dropped 5; count of bases not matched to a gene: 10. This CDR3 spans 14 amino acids. Germline CDR1 SGHTA, CDR2 FQGNSA. For the CDR3, the DNA is TGTGCCAGCAGACCTGGGGGGGGTCGACACGAGCAGTACTTC. Its translation: CASRPGGGRHEQYF.

This clonotype showed up many times. The V call is TRBV11-1, the J call TRBJ2-1; TRBD2 might be the D (6 bases). V lost 3 bases to trimming and J lost 4 bases, with 13 bases between them. The CDR3 spans 15 residues. CDR1 SGHAT and CDR2 FQDESV come from the germline V gene (reference sequence). The CDR3 spells CASSLAAGPYNEQFF. Written as DNA, the CDR3 is TGTGCCAGCAGCTTGGCTGCGGGGCCATACAATGAGCAGTTCTTC.

This clonotype has ten or more counts. This chain connects TRBV12-3 or TRBV12-4 to TRBJ2-7; D may be TRBD2 (5 bases). The CDR3 extends over 11 amino acids. V was cut by 6 bases and J by 5 bases, with 8 bases left in between. CDR3 protein: CASRSEDEQYF. The CDR3 DNA follows: TGTGCCAGCAGGTCGGAGGACGAGCAGTACTTC.

As concerns this clonotype: A read error may be the cause here, since a much bigger clone is one base away. The chain recombines TRBV19 with TRBJ1-1; D remains unclear. This CDR3 contains 13 residues. V was trimmed by 5 bases and J by 6 bases, leaving 13 bases between them. The germline V gene has CDR1 LNHDA and CDR2 SQIVND (reference sequence). CDR3 coding DNA: TGTGCCAGTAGTGCAGAGACCTGCGCTGAAGCTTTCTTT. This sequence encodes CASSAETCAEAFF.

The rearrangement links TRBV4-2 to TRBJ1-6, with D possibly matching TRBD1 (5 bases). Germline CDR1 and CDR2: LGHNA and YNFKEQ. V was cut by 0 bases and J by 8 bases, with 11 bases left in between. The CDR3 runs 15 residues. CDR3 in DNA: TGTGCCAGCAGCCAAGAAGGGACCTCGGATTCACCCCTCCACTTT. Its translation is CASSQEGTSDSPLHF.

This chain uses TRBV11-1 with TRBJ1-1, with D unresolved. The V gene lost 1 base and the J gene lost 1 base, with 10 bases spanning the gap. In germline, CDR1 is SGHAT, CDR2 FQDESV (reference sequence). The CDR3 totals 15 residues. As DNA, the CDR3 is TGTGCCAGCAGCTTAGATGTTTGGTGGAACACTGAAGCTTTCTTT. It is translated as CASSLDVWWNTEAFF. The full variable domain, its missing parts supplied by reference TRBV11-1 and TRBJ1-1, is EAEVAQSPRYKITEKSQAVAFWCDPISGHATLYWYRQILGQGPELLVQFQDESVVDDSQLPKDRFSAERLKGVDSTLKIQPAELGDSAMYLCASSLDVWWNTEAFFGQGTRLTVV.